Below are 25 T cell receptor beta chains sequenced from a single sample in a study of CD8+CD57+ T cells in acquired aplastic anemia. Genomic DNA, serving as template, underwent TCR beta VDJ and CDR3 profiling. TCRdb re-called the reads through MiXCR, storing one row per CDR3 protein. Of about 220,000 distinct CDR3 sequences listed, 30% to 40% are singletons. Sequences were obtained from sorted CD4+, CD8+, or CD8+CD57+ T cells (not recorded which) from PBMCs. The receptors originated from a human donor in good health, serving as a control.

This clonotype was detected only a few times. This sequence joins TRBV20-1 and TRBJ1-1, with D unresolved. The V gene's germline CDR1 is DFQATT and CDR2 SNEGSKA (reference sequence). Trimming stripped 5 bases from V and 0 bases from J, with 10 bases between. This CDR3 has 13 amino acids. In DNA, the CDR3 is TGCAGTGCTGCGGCCATTATGAACACTGAAGCTTTCTTT. Its translation is CSAAAIMNTEAFF.

Many counts were recorded for this clonotype. V usage is TRBV7-9 and J usage is TRBJ2-7, with D tentatively TRBD1 or TRBD2 (7 bases each). CDR3 size: 16 residues. CDR1 is SEHNR, CDR2 FQNEAQ, per germline (reference sequence). Between the trimmed V and J ends, which lost 0 bases and 3 bases, there was a span of 15 bases. The DNA for the CDR3 is TGTGCCAGCAGCTTAGCGCGGCAGGGGGGGGGCTACGAGCAGTACTTC. Its translation is CASSLARQGGGYEQYF.

The chain combines TRBV10-1 with TRBJ2-1; 16 bases match TRBD2. Germline V gene lookup returns CDR1 WNHNN and CDR2 SYGVQD (reference sequence). The J segment lost 9 bases and the V segment lost 2 bases, leaving 10 bases of the junction unmatched. There are 18 residues in the CDR3. CDR3 protein: CASSEGTSGGAHSSEQFF. The CDR3 DNA reads as TGCGCCAGCAGTGAGGGGACTAGCGGGGGGGCGCATTCCAGTGAGCAGTTCTTC.

The rearrangement joins TRBV15 to TRBJ1-1; weak D call: TRBD1 (6 bases). The CDR3 spans 16 residues. V lost 1 base and J 4 bases, leaving 16 bases between the germline ends. CDR1 LNHNV and CDR2 YYDKDF come from the germline V gene (reference sequence). The CDR3 is CATSRGGVTGLTEAFF. DNA for the CDR3: TGTGCCACCAGCAGAGGAGGGGTTACAGGGCTCACTGAAGCTTTCTTT.

This clonotype was picked up a small number of times. The chain is built from TRBV12-3 or TRBV12-4 and TRBJ2-1, with 9 bases fitting TRBD2. This CDR3 region has 16 residues. V was pared by 5 bases and J by 7 bases, with 12 bases of the junction left unmatched. CDR3 sequence reads: CASSTRVSGRQNEQFF. The CDR3 DNA reads as TGTGCCAGCAGTACACGAGTGAGCGGGAGGCAGAATGAGCAGTTCTTC.

The chain recombines TRBV19 with TRBJ1-6; a possible D gene is TRBD1 (6 bases). The CDR3 runs 14 residues. With 4 bases removed from V and 9 bases from J, the gap between germline ends came to 13 bases. Germline values: CDR1 LNHDA, CDR2 SQIVND (reference sequence). The CDR3 DNA reads as TGTGCCAGTAGTACCGTAGGGACAACTTCACCCCTCCACTTT. Its translation is CASSTVGTTSPLHF.

Only a few counts were recorded for this clonotype. The V and J genes are TRBV11-1 and TRBJ2-1; 12 bases map to TRBD2. V was clipped by 5 bases and J by 8 bases; unmatched bases: 16. The CDR3 extends over 18 amino acids. Germline-derived CDR1 and CDR2 are SGHAT and FQDESV (reference sequence). The CDR3 is CASSPLAVLAGGQDEQFF. The CDR3 DNA reads TGTGCCAGCAGCCCCCTAGCGGTCCTAGCGGGGGGGCAGGATGAGCAGTTCTTC.

This clonotype was picked up many times. V is TRBV7-2 and J is TRBJ1-3, with 12 bases fitting TRBD1. CDR3 length: 18 amino acids. CDR1 is SGHTA and CDR2 is FQGNSA in the germline V gene. After removal of 1 base from V and 2 bases from J, the junction contained 6 bases not matched to a gene. The CDR3 here is CASSLVGGQGATGNTIYF. CDR3 DNA sequence: TGTGCCAGCAGCTTAGTAGGGGGACAGGGGGCTACTGGAAACACCATATATTTT.

In this sample, this clonotype turned up many times. The gene calls are TRBV2 and TRBJ1-6; D not resolved. This CDR3 is 13 amino acids long. The V end was cut by 10 bases, the J end by 8 bases, with 15 bases between. Germline V gives CDR1 SNHLY, CDR2 FYNNEI. The CDR3 region has the DNA TGTGCCACTCAAACGAGGGAGGATTCACCCCTCCACTTT. Encoded protein: CATQTREDSPLHF.

This clonotype was counted a few times. The chain couples TRBV5-1 to TRBJ2-2, with D tentatively TRBD1 (6 bases). CDR3 length: 15 amino acids. V was pared by 5 bases and J by 0 bases, with 11 bases between. Looked up from germline, CDR1 is SGHRS and CDR2 is YFSETQ. The CDR3 DNA reads as TGCGCCAGCAGTAAGGACAGCTCGAACACCGGGGAGCTGTTTTTT. Translation gives CASSKDSSNTGELFF.

The chain recombines TRBV10-3 with TRBJ2-3; 7 bases are a match to TRBD2. Germline CDR1 ENHRY, CDR2 SYGVKD. CDR3 length: 15 amino acids. V was clipped by 4 bases and J by 0 bases; unmatched bases: 4. CDR3 sequence: CAISVTGGSTDTQYF. In DNA form, the CDR3 reads TGTGCCATCAGTGTAACGGGGGGTAGCACAGATACGCAGTATTTT.

At least ten counts were recorded for this clonotype. J is TRBJ2-5 and V is TRBV14; D may correspond to TRBD1 or TRBD2 (5 bases each). This CDR3 has 17 amino acids. Per the germline V gene, CDR1 is SGHDN and CDR2 is FVKESK. Trimming pared 4 bases from V and 2 bases from J, leaving 20 bases between. CDR3: CASSPIDTGRSQETQYF. The CDR3 coding sequence is TGTGCCAGCAGCCCAATAGATACGGGACGGTCACAAGAGACCCAGTACTTC. Full variable domain (rest looked up from reference TRBV14 and TRBJ2-5): EAGVTQFPSHSVIEKGQTVTLRCDPISGHDNLYWYRRVMGKEIKFLLHFVKESKQDESGMPNNRFLAERTGGTYSTLKVQPAELEDSGVYFCASSPIDTGRSQETQYFGPGTRLLVL.

V usage is TRBV7-9 and J usage is TRBJ2-5; D call uncertain. From germline, CDR1 is SEHNR and CDR2 FQNEAQ (reference sequence). Trimming took 4 bases from V and 2 from J, leaving 17 bases between them. This CDR3 is 16 amino acids long. DNA of the CDR3: TGTGCCAGCAGCTATGGGATATCAAATCTACAAGAGACCCAGTACTTC. This gives the protein CASSYGISNLQETQYF.

This clonotype was picked up many times. This chain joins TRBV20-1 and TRBJ2-7; 13 bases fit TRBD2. CDR3 size: 15 residues. Germline lookup yields CDR1 DFQATT and CDR2 SNEGSKA (reference sequence). V lost 6 bases, J lost 3 bases, and 8 bases stayed unmatched. In DNA form, the CDR3 reads TGCAGTGCAAGACTAGCGGGAGGTCCCGACTACGAGCAGTACTTC. It encodes CSARLAGGPDYEQYF.

This clonotype was found a few times. The chain combines TRBV20-1 with TRBJ1-4; 7 bases are a match to TRBD1. Germline V gene sequence: CDR1 DFQATT, CDR2 SNEGSKA (reference sequence). The CDR3 runs 14 residues. After removal of 7 bases from V and 7 bases from J, the junction contained 12 bases not matched to a gene. CDR3 sequence: CSVETGLSGEKLFF. Here the CDR3 DNA reads TGCAGTGTCGAGACAGGGTTGTCCGGTGAAAAACTGTTTTTT.

This clonotype was found many times. J is TRBJ2-3 and V is TRBV7-2, with TRBD2 as a possible D gene (5 bases). Germline-derived CDR1 and CDR2 are SGHTA and FQGNSA. The CDR3 has 13 amino acids. V shed 5 bases and J shed 4 bases, with 10 bases lying between them. The CDR3 nucleotides read TGTGCCAGCAGCCCAAGCGGAGCAGATACGCAGTATTTT. Encoded protein: CASSPSGADTQYF.

This clonotype has ten or more counts. The chain joins TRBV7-9 to TRBJ2-7; D remains ambiguous. This CDR3 contains 14 residues. Germline V CDR1 and CDR2: SEHNR, FQNEAQ (reference sequence). The V end was cut by 1 base, the J end by 2 bases, with 9 bases between. CDR3 DNA: TGTGCCAGCAGCTTAGTCGCGGTAGCCTACGAGCAGTACTTC. Protein product: CASSLVAVAYEQYF.

This clonotype was seen many times. The V and J genes are TRBV20-1 and TRBJ1-2; D is perhaps TRBD1 (6 bases). The CDR3 extends over 13 amino acids. CDR1 and CDR2 from the germline V gene are DFQATT and SNEGSKA (reference sequence). Trimming shortened V by 4 bases and J by 5 bases, and 14 bases separated the two germline ends. CDR3 DNA sequence: TGCAGTGCTAAAGACCAGGGGTTTTATGGCTACACCTTC. It is translated as CSAKDQGFYGYTF.

This chain uses TRBV20-1 with TRBJ1-2, with D possibly matching TRBD1 (6 bases). CDR1 is DFQATT and CDR2 is SNEGSKA in the germline V gene (reference sequence). Between the trimmed V and J ends, which lost 4 bases and 8 bases, there was a span of 20 bases. This CDR3 is built from 14 residues. The CDR3 DNA is TGCAGTGCTAAGGGGGGGCTTGGGTTAAGCGGCTACACCTTC. It encodes CSAKGGLGLSGYTF.

The chain has TRBV9 and TRBJ1-3, with D tentatively TRBD1 (6 bases). In germline, CDR1 is SGDLS, CDR2 YYNGEE. The CDR3 extends over 18 amino acids. Trimming left V 4 bases short and J 0 bases short, with 20 bases between. CDR3 DNA: TGTGCCAGCAGCCCACGCGTACAGGGCCTATTCTCTGGAAACACCATATATTTT. Encoded protein: CASSPRVQGLFSGNTIYF.

Ten or more counts support this clonotype. The V gene is TRBV12-3 or TRBV12-4, the J gene TRBJ1-1; 7 bases are a match to TRBD1. The CDR3 is 16 residues long. J gave up 0 bases and V 6 bases, and 10 bases lay outside the gene matches. CDR3 bases: TGTGCCAGCAGCCCTGGCCCTGACAGGGTGAACACTGAAGCTTTCTTT. Its protein product is CASSPGPDRVNTEAFF.

V gene TRBV24-1 combines with J gene TRBJ2-7, with TRBD1 matching 7 bases. This CDR3 comprises 13 residues. J lost 4 bases, V lost 5 bases, and 4 bases had no gene match. The germline gives CDR1 KGHDR, CDR2 SFDVKD. CDR3 in amino acids: CATSARTGYEQYF. The CDR3 coding sequence is TGTGCCACCAGTGCCCGGACAGGTTACGAGCAGTACTTC.

As for this clonotype: A much more abundant neighbour one base away suggests this may be a read error. The V gene is TRBV6-1, the J gene TRBJ1-6, with 9 bases that match TRBD1. This CDR3 has 14 amino acids. CDR1 MNHNS and CDR2 SASEGT come from the germline V gene. CDR3: CASRQQGATSPFHF. As DNA, the CDR3 is TGTGCCAGCAGGCAACAGGGGGCGACTTCACCCTTCCACTTT.

The table lists this clonotype with a few counts. The chain uses TRBV5-8 and TRBJ2-1; perhaps TRBD2 as D (7 bases). Trimming removed 1 base from V and 9 bases from J, with 11 bases in between. This CDR3 comprises 13 residues. The V gene's germline CDR1 is SGHTS and CDR2 YDEGEE. In DNA, the CDR3 is TGTGCCAGCAGCTTGCGGGGGGCAGGTGAGCAGTTCTTC. This sequence encodes CASSLRGAGEQFF.

The chain joins TRBV3-1 to TRBJ1-1; no clear D. The CDR3 loop spans 15 amino acids. V lost 2 bases to trimming and J lost 0 bases, with 10 bases between them. Looked up from germline, CDR1 is LGHDT and CDR2 is YNNKEL (reference sequence). The CDR3 region is CASSQQDYLNTEAFF. As DNA, the CDR3 is TGTGCCAGCAGCCAACAAGATTACCTGAACACTGAAGCTTTCTTT. The full variable domain, in which reference TRBV3-1 and TRBJ1-1 provide the parts outside the CDR3, is DTAVSQTPKYLVTQMGNDKSIKCEQNLGHDTMYWYKQDSKKFLKIMFSYNNKELIINETVPNRFSPKSPDKAHLNLHINSLELGDSAVYFCASSQQDYLNTEAFFGQGTRLTVV.